The 14 T cell receptor beta chains reported below all come from one sample, sequenced in a study of T-cell reconstitution after alpha-beta-depleted transplantation in children. The TCRbeta library was prepared with unique molecular identifiers. TCRdb ran MiXCR on the PCR reads and lists one entry per CDR3 protein. The table has about 360,000 distinct CDR3 sequences, roughly 15% seen once. Sequences were derived from PBMCs, sampled from the stem cell graft. These receptors were taken from a human donor who donated a stem cell graft to a child with Fanconi anemia.

The CDR3 nucleotides are TGCAGCGTTGTGACAGCGTTTTCGAATGGCTACACCTTC. This encodes CSVVTAFSNGYTF. This chain uses TRBV29-1 with TRBJ1-2; D perhaps matches TRBD1 (5 bases). Deletions cut 4 bases from V and 6 bases from J, with 15 bases between. CDR1 SQVTM and CDR2 ANQGSEA come from the germline V gene. The CDR3 loop spans 13 amino acids.

This clonotype was seen a few times. CDR3 sequence reads: CASSDRDRGTYEQYV. CDR3 bases: TGTGCCAGCAGTGACCGGGACAGGGGTACCTACGAGCAGTACGTC. This chain links TRBV6-1 with TRBJ2-7, with 10 bases identical to TRBD1. V lost 3 bases, J lost 2 bases, and 4 bases stayed unmatched. CDR1 and CDR2 (germline): MNHNS, SASEGT. The CDR3 is 15 amino acids.

This clonotype was seen ten or more times. J is TRBJ1-1 and V is TRBV20-1; 11 nucleotides match TRBD1. CDR1 is DFQATT, CDR2 SNEGSKA, per germline (reference sequence). The junction had 9 bases not matched to a gene; V was cut back by 5 bases and J by 1 base. The CDR3 is 16 amino acids. As DNA, the CDR3 is TGCAGTGCTCGCCGGGGACAGGGGGTAGGGAACACTGAAGCTTTCTTT. Amino acid sequence: CSARRGQGVGNTEAFF.

This clonotype was found many times. This chain connects TRBV6-5 to TRBJ2-3; D ambiguous. The CDR3 consists of 16 residues. Germline V CDR1 and CDR2: MNHEY, SVGAGI. Trimming cost V 0 bases and J 2 bases, with 12 bases left between them. CDR3 amino acids: CASSYSVSQHTDTQYF. The CDR3 coding sequence is TGTGCCAGCAGTTACTCGGTTTCACAACACACAGATACGCAGTATTTT.

This clonotype occurred many times. J is TRBJ1-2 and V is TRBV20-1, with D perhaps matching TRBD1 (6 bases). Per germline, CDR1 DFQATT and CDR2 SNEGSKA (reference sequence). V lost 6 bases to trimming and J lost 0 bases, with 14 bases between them. The CDR3 is 14 amino acids. CDR3 residues: CSAAGQRANYGYTF. The CDR3 region has the DNA TGCAGTGCCGCGGGACAACGAGCTAACTATGGCTACACCTTC.

This clonotype was recorded a few times. The chain couples TRBV7-8 to TRBJ2-3; no definite D call. V was cut by 5 bases and J by 2 bases, with 8 bases left in between. The CDR3 extends over 13 amino acids. In germline, CDR1 is SGHVS, CDR2 FQNEAQ. Here the CDR3 DNA reads TGTGCCAGCAGCACACAGAACACAGATACGCAGTATTTT. It encodes CASSTQNTDTQYF.

The gene calls are TRBV5-5 and TRBJ2-3; tentatively, D is TRBD2 (5 bases). This CDR3 has 15 amino acids. With 0 bases removed from V and 0 bases from J, the gap between germline ends came to 8 bases. CDR1 SGHKS and CDR2 YYEKEE come from the germline V gene (reference sequence). The CDR3 nucleotides read TGTGCCAGCAGCTTGGTGAGGGCTAGCACAGATACGCAGTATTTT. This sequence encodes CASSLVRASTDTQYF.

This clonotype appeared a few times. J is TRBJ2-2 and V is TRBV6-2 or TRBV6-3; TRBD1 agrees at 8 bases. CDR3 size: 16 residues. Germline loops: CDR1 MNHEY, CDR2 SVGEGT. Trimming removed 2 bases from V and 2 bases from J; junction bases left unmatched: 4. The CDR3 DNA follows: TGTGCCAGCAGTTACGGAGGACAGGGCAACACCGGGGAGCTGTTTTTT. This encodes CASSYGGQGNTGELFF.

This clonotype was counted a few times. V is TRBV10-3 and J is TRBJ1-2; D unclear. The CDR3 contains 12 residues. Germline V gene lookup returns CDR1 ENHRY and CDR2 SYGVKD. Between the trimmed V and J ends, which lost 3 bases and 8 bases, there was a span of 10 bases. CDR3 sequence reads: CAISDPAGGYTF. In nucleotides, the CDR3 is TGTGCCATCAGTGACCCTGCTGGGGGCTACACCTTC.

This clonotype was detected many times. The chain recombines TRBV28 with TRBJ1-1, with D hard to call. This CDR3 has 16 residues. The V end was cut by 6 bases, the J end by 4 bases, with 21 bases between. Germline CDR1 is MDHEN and CDR2 is SYDVKM. Written as DNA, the CDR3 is TGTGCCAGCAGCAGTAGCTTAACCGGGGAGAGCACTGAAGCTTTCTTT. Translated, it gives CASSSSLTGESTEAFF. The full variable domain, rest sourced from reference TRBV28 and TRBJ1-1, is DVKVTQSSRYLVKRTGEKVFLECVQDMDHENMFWYRQDPGLGLRLIYFSYDVKMKEKGDIPEGYSVSREKKERFSLILESASTNQTSMYLCASSSSLTGESTEAFFGQGTRLTVV.

This clonotype was counted ten times or more. The rearrangement links TRBV6-5 to TRBJ1-1, with 10 positions matching TRBD1. The germline CDR1 and CDR2 sequences are MNHEY and SVGAGI. Trimming cost V 6 bases and J 13 bases; bases outside gene matches: 11. The CDR3 has 13 amino acids. This CDR3 reads CASRRQGAASDFF. The CDR3 nucleotides read TGTGCCAGCAGGAGACAGGGGGCTGCTTCTGATTTCTTT.

This clonotype has a count of ten or more. One end of the junction does not line up with germline, which may come from a read error. The chain recombines TRBV12-3 or TRBV12-4 with TRBJ2-1, with D perhaps being TRBD1 or TRBD2 (5 bases each). This CDR3 has 13 residues. DNA for the CDR3: TGCGCCAGCAGCTTGGGGCTAGCCGGCGAGCAGTTCTTC. It encodes CASSLGLAGEQFF.

This clonotype was detected a few times. The V gene is TRBV28, the J gene TRBJ2-5; the D is unclear. The germline gives CDR1 MDHEN, CDR2 SYDVKM. The V gene lost 6 bases and the J gene lost 1 base, with 12 bases spanning the gap. The CDR3 consists of 14 residues. CDR3 bases: TGTGCCAGCAGCCCTTATGGATTCCAAGAGACCCAGTACTTC. This sequence encodes CASSPYGFQETQYF.

The chain recombines TRBV5-1 with TRBJ2-1; 13 nucleotides agree with TRBD2. There are 17 residues in the CDR3. The V gene's germline CDR1 is SGHRS and CDR2 YFSETQ. The junction had 7 bases not matched to a gene; V was cut back by 4 bases and J by 3 bases. The CDR3 loop is CASSLGTSGVSYNEQFF. CDR3 nucleotides: TGCGCCAGCAGCCTGGGGACTAGCGGGGTAAGCTACAATGAGCAGTTCTTC.